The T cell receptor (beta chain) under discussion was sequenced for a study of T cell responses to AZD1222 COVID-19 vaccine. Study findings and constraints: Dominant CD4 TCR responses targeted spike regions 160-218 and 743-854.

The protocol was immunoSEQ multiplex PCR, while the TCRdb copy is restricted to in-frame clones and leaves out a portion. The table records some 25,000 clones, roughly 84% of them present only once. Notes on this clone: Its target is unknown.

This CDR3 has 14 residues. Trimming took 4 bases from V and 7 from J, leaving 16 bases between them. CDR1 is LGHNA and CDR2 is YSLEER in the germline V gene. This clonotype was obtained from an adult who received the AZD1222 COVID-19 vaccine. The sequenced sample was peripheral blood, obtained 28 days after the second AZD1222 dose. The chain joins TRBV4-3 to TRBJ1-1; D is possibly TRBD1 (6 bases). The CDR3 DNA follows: TGCGCCAGCAGCCTCTCAACAGGGTTCCGTGAAGCTTTCTTT. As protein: CASSLSTGFREAFF.